This T cell receptor (beta chain) was profiled in a study of T-cell memory formation after mild COVID-19. The CDR3 runs 15 residues. Germline values: CDR1 SGHTA, CDR2 FQGTGA. Trimming cost V 5 bases and J 7 bases, with 17 bases left between them. This clonotype has just a few counts. From the 5' RACE reads, TCRdb called clonotypes with MiXCR, one entry per CDR3 protein. Of more than 400,000 distinct CDR3 sequences listed, 15% to 20% are singletons. The sequenced sample consisted of PBMCs or a T cell subset sorted from them (not recorded which). The TCR comes from an adult woman who had mild COVID-19 (a few samples of this study predate the infection). Cell type and time point are not known. The chain joins TRBV7-3 to TRBJ2-2; D unclear. CDR3 coding DNA: TGTGCCAGCAGCCCCATCAATGCGGTGCACGGGGAGCTGTTTTTT. As protein: CASSPINAVHGELFF.